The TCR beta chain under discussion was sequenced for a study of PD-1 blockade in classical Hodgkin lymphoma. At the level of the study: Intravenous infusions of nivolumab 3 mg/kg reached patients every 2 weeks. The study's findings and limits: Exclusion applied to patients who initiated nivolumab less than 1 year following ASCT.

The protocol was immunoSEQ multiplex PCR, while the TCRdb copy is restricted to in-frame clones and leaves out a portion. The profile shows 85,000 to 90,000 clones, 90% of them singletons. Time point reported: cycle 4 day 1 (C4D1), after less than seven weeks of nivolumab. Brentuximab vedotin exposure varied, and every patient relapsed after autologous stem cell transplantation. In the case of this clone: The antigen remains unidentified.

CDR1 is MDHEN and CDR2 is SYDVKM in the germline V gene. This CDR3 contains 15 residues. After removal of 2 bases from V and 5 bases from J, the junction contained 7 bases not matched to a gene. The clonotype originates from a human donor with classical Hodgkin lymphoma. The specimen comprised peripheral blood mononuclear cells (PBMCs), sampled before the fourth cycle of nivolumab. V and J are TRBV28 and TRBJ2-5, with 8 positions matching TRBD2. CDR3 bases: TGTGCCAGCAGTTTAACGGGGGGGACTGAGGAGACCCAGTACTTC. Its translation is CASSLTGGTEETQYF. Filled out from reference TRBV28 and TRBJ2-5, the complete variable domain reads DVKVTQSSRYLVKRTGEKVFLECVQDMDHENMFWYRQDPGLGLRLIYFSYDVKMKEKGDIPEGYSVSREKKERFSLILESASTNQTSMYLCASSLTGGTEETQYFGPGTRLLVL.